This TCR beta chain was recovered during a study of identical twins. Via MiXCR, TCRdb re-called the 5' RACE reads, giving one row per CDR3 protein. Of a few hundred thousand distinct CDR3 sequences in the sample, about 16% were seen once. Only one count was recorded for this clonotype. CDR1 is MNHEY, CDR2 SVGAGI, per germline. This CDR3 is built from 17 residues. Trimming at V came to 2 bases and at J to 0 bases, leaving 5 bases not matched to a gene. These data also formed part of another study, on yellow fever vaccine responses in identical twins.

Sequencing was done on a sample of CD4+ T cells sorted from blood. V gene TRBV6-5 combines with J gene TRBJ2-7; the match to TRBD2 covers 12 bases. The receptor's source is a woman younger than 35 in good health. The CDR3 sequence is CASSYKLAGGYSYEQYF. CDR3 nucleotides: TGTGCCAGCAGTTACAAGCTAGCGGGAGGGTACTCCTACGAGCAGTACTTC.